This T cell receptor (beta chain) was captured by sequencing in a study of cytomegalovirus exposure and HLA in healthy donors. Overall study findings and caveats: Apparent HLA restriction characterized most CMV-associated TCR beta chains in a later analysis. The study dropped some indistinguishable V segments, TRBV6-2 and TRBV6-3 among them.

The CDR3 length is 15 residues. The germline V gene encodes CDR1 SEHNR and CDR2 FQNEAQ (reference sequence). V gave up 4 bases and J gave up 11 bases; unmatched junction bases: 16. About this clone: Its antigen is still unknown.

Researchers ran the PCR with 60 Vbeta and 13 Jbeta primers. Only in-frame clones appear in the TCRdb table, and some are missing; sequencing was by immunoSEQ multiplex PCR. The sample lists about 130,000 clones; around 74% were seen once. This chain joins TRBV7-9 and TRBJ2-7, with 8 bases identical to TRBD2. The source is a man younger than 30 in good health and CMV-seropositive. What was sequenced was PBMCs. The chain's CDR3 is CASSSLGAGDGLEYF. In DNA, the CDR3 is TGTGCCAGCAGCTCCCTCGGAGCGGGGGACGGCCTGGAGTACTTC.